Presented here are 20 T cell receptor beta chains from one specimen sequenced in a study of early stage breast cancer tumors. Measured with immunoSEQ multiplex PCR; TCRdb has only the in-frame clones, and not every one. The profile shows about 51,000 clones, around 80% of them singletons. Specimen: blood. These receptors all stem from a person aged 35 to 50 with breast cancer.

J is TRBJ2-6 and V is TRBV4-2; a possible D gene is TRBD1 (6 bases). CDR1 and CDR2 (germline): LGHNA, YNFKEQ. The CDR3 runs to 15 residues. V was clipped by 1 base and J by 4 bases, with 8 bases between them. The CDR3 loop is CASSQARGGANVLTF. The DNA for the CDR3 is TGTGCCAGCAGCCAAGCTAGGGGGGGGGCCAACGTCCTGACTTTC.

This chain connects TRBV7-8 to TRBJ2-7, with 7 bases matching TRBD2. The CDR3 has 15 amino acids. Germline-derived CDR1 and CDR2 are SGHVS and FQNEAQ. The junction had 8 bases not matched to a gene; V was cut back by 1 base and J by 5 bases. The CDR3 region is CASSLVSSGTNEQYF. The CDR3 region has the DNA TGTGCCAGCAGCTTAGTGTCTAGCGGTACTAACGAGCAGTACTTC. Drawing the rest from reference TRBV7-8 and TRBJ2-7, the complete variable domain is GAGVSQSPRYKVAKRGQDVALRCDPISGHVSLFWYQQALGQGPEFLTYFQNEAQLDKSGLPSDRFFAERPEGSVSTLKIQRTQQEDSAVYLCASSLVSSGTNEQYFGPGTRLTVT.

This clone has just a few counts. The rearrangement joins TRBV2 to TRBJ2-5; 7 bases agree with TRBD2. V was pared by 2 bases and J by 4 bases, with 1 base of the junction left unmatched. There are 13 residues in the CDR3. Germline lookup yields CDR1 SNHLY and CDR2 FYNNEI. CDR3 bases: TGTGCCAGCAGTGAAAGGACTAGAGAGACCCAGTACTTC. This codes for CASSERTRETQYF.

This chain joins TRBV6-1 and TRBJ2-6, with no clear D. Germline values: CDR1 MNHNS, CDR2 SASEGT. CDR3 size: 17 residues. The V end lost 4 bases, the J end lost 0 bases, and 13 bases lay between the germline ends. This CDR3 is CASSGVHLSSGANVLTF. CDR3 coding DNA: TGTGCCAGCAGTGGCGTACACTTGAGCTCTGGGGCCAACGTCCTGACTTTC.

A few counts support this clone. The V gene is TRBV7-3, the J gene TRBJ2-1; no clear D. The CDR3 runs 13 residues. Trimming pared 5 bases from V and 9 bases from J, leaving 14 bases between. Per germline, CDR1 SGHTA and CDR2 FQGTGA. CDR3 coding DNA: TGTGCCAGCAGCAGCACTCAGCTTAGTGAGCAGTTCTTC. The encoded protein is CASSSTQLSEQFF. The full variable domain, rest sourced from reference TRBV7-3 and TRBJ2-1, is GAGVSQTPSNKVTEKGKYVELRCDPISGHTALYWYRQSLGQGPEFLIYFQGTGAADDSGLPNDRFFAVRPEGSVSTLKIQRTERGDSAVYLCASSSTQLSEQFFGPGTRLTVL.

V gene TRBV14 combines with J gene TRBJ1-3, with TRBD1 identical over 7 bases. Germline lookup yields CDR1 SGHDN and CDR2 FVKESK. J gave up 0 bases and V 5 bases, and 7 bases lay outside the gene matches. CDR3 length: 16 residues. CDR3 in amino acids: CASSSRTGFSGNTIYF. CDR3 bases: TGTGCCAGCAGCTCTCGGACAGGATTCTCTGGAAACACCATATATTTT.

This clone showed up just a few times. The chain combines TRBV5-1 with TRBJ2-7; a weak D match, TRBD2 (6 bases). The V and J ends lost 4 bases and 5 bases respectively, with 25 bases between them. The CDR3 sequence is 17 residues long. Germline V gene sequence: CDR1 SGHRS, CDR2 YFSETQ. For the CDR3, the DNA is TGCGCCAGCAGCCGCAAGATCCTAGCGTCGGGAATCGACGAGCAGTACTTC. This encodes CASSRKILASGIDEQYF. The whole variable domain, filled in from reference TRBV5-1 and TRBJ2-7, reads KAGVTQTPRYLIKTRGQQVTLSCSPISGHRSVSWYQQTPGQGLQFLFEYFSETQRNKGNFPGRFSGRQFSNSRSEMNVSTLELGDSALYLCASSRKILASGIDEQYFGPGTRLTVT.

This clone was detected a few times. This rearrangement joins TRBV9 to TRBJ2-1, with D unresolved. Germline-derived CDR1 and CDR2 are SGDLS and YYNGEE. The CDR3 sequence is 13 residues long. Trimming shortened V by 2 bases and J by 4 bases, and 7 bases separated the two germline ends. For the CDR3, the DNA is TGTGCCAGCAGCGTGACCGATTACAATGAGCAGTTCTTC. Protein: CASSVTDYNEQFF. Looking up the rest from reference TRBV9 and TRBJ2-1 gives the full variable domain: DSGVTQTPKHLITATGQRVTLRCSPRSGDLSVYWYQQSLDQGLQFLIQYYNGEERAKGNILERFSAQQFPDLHSELNLSSLELGDSALYFCASSVTDYNEQFFGPGTRLTVL.

The J gene is TRBJ1-3, the V gene TRBV18; weak D call: TRBD1 (6 bases). Germline V gene sequence: CDR1 KGHSH, CDR2 LQKENI. V was shortened by 3 bases and J by 4 bases, with 13 bases between the two germline ends. This CDR3 spans 15 amino acids. The CDR3 spells CASSPSGARGNTIYF. DNA of the CDR3: TGTGCCAGCTCACCTTCGGGGGCCAGAGGAAACACCATATATTTT.

The chain uses TRBV7-8 and TRBJ2-5; 10 bases align to TRBD2. The CDR3 is 15 residues long. The J segment lost 5 bases and the V segment lost 4 bases, leaving 7 bases of the junction unmatched. Germline CDR1 and CDR2: SGHVS and FQNEAQ. CDR3 protein: CASSSLAGVEETQYF. Here the CDR3 DNA reads TGTGCCAGCAGCTCCCTAGCGGGAGTTGAGGAGACCCAGTACTTC.

This rearrangement joins TRBV7-2 to TRBJ2-6; D is ambiguous. The V end lost 5 bases, the J end lost 0 bases, and 20 bases lay between the germline ends. The CDR3 is 19 amino acids. Germline CDR1 SGHTA, CDR2 FQGNSA. Here the CDR3 DNA reads TGTGCCAGCAGCCCCCATATGGGTTCCCGAAGCTCTGGGGCCAACGTCCTGACTTTC. This translates into CASSPHMGSRSSGANVLTF.

This clone has only one observation. The chain uses TRBV28 and TRBJ1-1, with TRBD1 matching 9 bases. V lost 3 bases and J lost 4; bases outside the gene matches: 3. The germline V gene encodes CDR1 MDHEN and CDR2 SYDVKM. The CDR3 runs to 14 residues. CDR3 protein: CASSLTGGSTEAFF. In DNA, the CDR3 is TGTGCCAGCAGTTTGACAGGGGGAAGCACTGAAGCTTTCTTT.

The V and J genes are TRBV6-4 and TRBJ2-6, with D perhaps given as TRBD1 or TRBD2 (5 bases each). Germline V lookup: CDR1 MRHNA, CDR2 SNTAGT. The V and J ends lost 4 bases and 0 bases respectively, with 10 bases between them. CDR3 length: 16 residues. The CDR3: CASSGGISSGANVLTF. In DNA form, the CDR3 reads TGTGCCAGCAGTGGGGGGATTAGCTCTGGGGCCAACGTCCTGACTTTC.

This chain joins TRBV6-5 and TRBJ1-3; no definite D call. V lost 4 bases, J lost 0 bases, and 7 bases lay in between. This CDR3 comprises 14 residues. Germline V gene sequence: CDR1 MNHEY, CDR2 SVGAGI. DNA of the CDR3: TGTGCCAGCAGTTTTCCAGGCTCTGGAAACACCATATATTTT. This sequence encodes CASSFPGSGNTIYF.

The gene calls are TRBV6-5 and TRBJ2-2; D gene uncertain. Trimming removed 6 bases at V and 4 bases at J, with 12 bases between. The CDR3 consists of 14 residues. Per germline, CDR1 MNHEY and CDR2 SVGAGI. The CDR3 coding sequence is TGTGCCAGCAGCGATGGGTTGGCCACCGGGGAGCTGTTTTTT. This gives the protein CASSDGLATGELFF.

V is TRBV15 and J is TRBJ1-2; D ambiguous. The CDR3 runs to 15 residues. Germline CDR1 and CDR2: LNHNV and YYDKDF (reference sequence). V lost 5 bases to trimming and J lost 0 bases, with 13 bases between them. The CDR3 region has the DNA TGTGCCACCAGCCTCGGACCCGCGGCTAACTATGGCTACACCTTC. It encodes CATSLGPAANYGYTF.

The genes are TRBV5-5 and TRBJ1-2, with D unclear. The V end lost 4 bases, the J end lost 5 bases, and 9 bases lay between the germline ends. CDR1 and CDR2 (germline): SGHKS, YYEKEE (reference sequence). This CDR3 spans 12 amino acids. The CDR3 sequence is CASSAFSYGYTF. As DNA, the CDR3 is TGTGCCAGCAGCGCATTTAGTTATGGCTACACCTTC. Drawing the rest from reference TRBV5-5 and TRBJ1-2, the complete variable domain is DAGVTQSPTHLIKTRGQQVTLRCSPISGHKSVSWYQQVLGQGPQFIFQYYEKEERGRGNFPDRFSARQFPNYSSELNVNALLLGDSALYLCASSAFSYGYTFGSGTRLTVV.

This clone turned up a few times. The chain has TRBV5-1 and TRBJ2-1; 9 positions match TRBD2. The CDR3 runs 15 residues. From germline, CDR1 is SGHRS and CDR2 YFSETQ. V was clipped by 4 bases and J by 6 bases; unmatched bases: 8. As DNA, the CDR3 is TGCGCCAGCAGCCCTGACCTAGCGGGGTCCAATGAGCAGTTCTTC. Its translation: CASSPDLAGSNEQFF.

This clone has just a few counts. This chain joins TRBV7-2 and TRBJ2-1; D is undetermined. The CDR3 length is 12 residues. CDR1 SGHTA and CDR2 FQGNSA come from the germline V gene. Trimming cost V 0 bases and J 10 bases, with 7 bases left between them. The CDR3 loop reads CASSLALGEQFF. CDR3 DNA: TGTGCCAGCAGCTTAGCACTCGGGGAGCAGTTCTTC.

The chain combines TRBV10-3 with TRBJ2-1, with 7 bases fitting TRBD2. Germline CDR1 and CDR2: ENHRY and SYGVKD. The junction had 9 bases not matched to a gene; V was cut back by 7 bases and J by 6 bases. This CDR3 has 14 residues. In DNA form, the CDR3 reads TGTGCCATCAATGGCGGGAGAAACTCCAATGAGCAGTTCTTC. Encoded protein: CAINGGRNSNEQFF.